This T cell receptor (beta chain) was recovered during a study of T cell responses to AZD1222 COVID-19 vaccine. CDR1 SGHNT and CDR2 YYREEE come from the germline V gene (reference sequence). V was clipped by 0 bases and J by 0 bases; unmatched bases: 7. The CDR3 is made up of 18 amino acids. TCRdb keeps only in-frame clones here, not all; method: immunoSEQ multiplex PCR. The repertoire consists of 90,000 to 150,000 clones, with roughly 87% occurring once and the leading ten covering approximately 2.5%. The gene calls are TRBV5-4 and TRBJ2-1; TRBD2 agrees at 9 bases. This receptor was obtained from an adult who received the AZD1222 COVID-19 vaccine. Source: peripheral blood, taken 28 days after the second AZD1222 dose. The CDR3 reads CASSLVSSGDSSYNEQFF. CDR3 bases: TGTGCCAGCAGCTTGGTTTCTAGCGGGGATTCCTCCTACAATGAGCAGTTCTTC.